Each of the 11 T cell receptor beta chains below was sequenced from the same sample in a study of CD8 T cells in ankylosing spondylitis. Each CDR3 protein gets one entry after TCRdb re-called the 5' RACE reads with MiXCR. This repertoire shows roughly 490,000 distinct CDR3 sequences, under 5.5% found once; its top ten account for under 4.5%. Antigens of these TCRs are unknown. Study-wide findings and caveats: Made up of about eight highly homologous variants, a TCR beta motif appeared characteristic of ankylosing spondylitis blood.

The specimen sequenced was blood, either unsorted or a sorted T cell fraction (not recorded which). Receptors originate from a male donor with ankylosing spondylitis.

In its sample, this clonotype was seen many times. The chain has TRBV10-3 and TRBJ2-2; possibly TRBD2 for D (5 bases). Germline V CDR1 and CDR2: ENHRY, SYGVKD. The CDR3 covers 12 residues. Trimming removed 11 bases at V and 2 bases at J, with 9 bases between. The CDR3 protein is CALEGNTGELFF. DNA of the CDR3: TGTGCCCTTGAGGGTAACACCGGGGAGCTGTTTTTT.

This clonotype was seen repeatedly, ten times or more. This sequence joins TRBV20-1 and TRBJ2-3; 7 bases fit TRBD2. The ends lost 5 bases at V and 9 bases at J; junction bases unmatched: 5. From germline, CDR1 is DFQATT and CDR2 SNEGSKA (reference sequence). The CDR3 covers 11 residues. CDR3 protein: CSALKAGTQYF. In DNA form, the CDR3 reads TGCAGTGCTTTAAAAGCGGGAACGCAGTATTTT.

In its sample, this clonotype was seen many times. The chain is built from TRBV5-6 and TRBJ2-3; D gene unclear. CDR3 length equals 16 residues. The V end lost 0 bases, the J end lost 3 bases, and 14 bases lay between the germline ends. The V gene's germline CDR1 is SGHDT and CDR2 YYEEEE. CDR3 in DNA: TGTGCCAGCAGCTTGGCCTATTACCCGGTAACAGATACGCAGTATTTT. Translation: CASSLAYYPVTDTQYF.

This clonotype was recorded at least ten times. The chain has TRBV6-5 and TRBJ1-2; no firm D call. The CDR3 contains 12 residues. Germline V gene sequence: CDR1 MNHEY, CDR2 SVGAGI. Trimming stripped 3 bases from V and 7 bases from J, with 9 bases between. Here the CDR3 DNA reads TGTGCCAGCAGTTATCTCTTTGGTGGCTACACCTTC. It translates to CASSYLFGGYTF.

V usage is TRBV6-6 and J usage is TRBJ1-5, with D perhaps TRBD1 (5 bases). CDR1 is MNHNY, CDR2 SVGAGI, per germline (reference sequence). This CDR3 region has 11 residues. V lost 4 bases to trimming and J lost 12 bases, with 10 bases between them. The CDR3 DNA follows: TGTGCCAGCAGTTGGGGCCGGAGCCAGCATTTT. Encoded protein: CASSWGRSQHF.

This clonotype was detected ten times or more. This chain uses TRBV20-1 with TRBJ2-1; maybe TRBD2 (5 bases). CDR1 DFQATT and CDR2 SNEGSKA come from the germline V gene (reference sequence). Trimming shortened V by 3 bases and J by 6 bases, and 12 bases separated the two germline ends. This CDR3 has 13 residues. This CDR3 reads CSASLARLNEQFF. Here the CDR3 DNA reads TGCAGTGCTAGTTTAGCGCGGCTCAATGAGCAGTTCTTC.

V gene TRBV4-1 combines with J gene TRBJ2-1; 7 bases agree with TRBD2. V was clipped by 5 bases and J by 14 bases; unmatched bases: 12. In germline, CDR1 is MGHRA, CDR2 YSYEKL. CDR3 length: 13 amino acids. CDR3 bases: TGCGCCAGCAGCTTTCGACCAGCGGGAAACGAGTTCTTC. Its protein product is CASSFRPAGNEFF.

This sequence joins TRBV20-1 and TRBJ2-1, with TRBD2 matching 11 bases. CDR3 length: 18 amino acids. The germline CDR1 and CDR2 sequences are DFQATT and SNEGSKA (reference sequence). For the CDR3, the DNA is TGCTGCTTCTCGGGCCTAGCGGGGGGCTGGAGCTCCTACAATGAGCAGTTCTTC. Protein: CCFSGLAGGWSSYNEQFF.

The table lists this clonotype with many counts. V gene TRBV6-6 combines with J gene TRBJ1-2, with D unresolved. This CDR3 comprises 11 residues. V lost 8 bases to trimming and J lost 3 bases, with 7 bases between them. From germline, CDR1 is MNHNY and CDR2 SVGAGI (reference sequence). CDR3 in amino acids: CASGSYYGYTF. CDR3 DNA sequence: TGTGCCAGCGGGAGTTACTATGGCTACACCTTC.

In its sample, this clonotype was seen many times. The V gene is TRBV6-5, the J gene TRBJ1-2, with D possibly TRBD1 on 5 matching bases. The CDR3 length is 15 residues. Between the trimmed V and J ends, which lost 2 bases and 4 bases, there was a span of 14 bases. CDR1 MNHEY and CDR2 SVGAGI come from the germline V gene. This chain's CDR3 is CASSYQAGGGYGYTF. For the CDR3, the DNA is TGTGCCAGCAGTTACCAGGCGGGGGGGGGCTATGGCTACACCTTC.

This clonotype was detected many times. The J gene is TRBJ2-2, the V gene TRBV11-1; maybe TRBD1 (5 bases). CDR3 size: 20 residues. CDR1 is SGHAT, CDR2 FQDESV, per germline (reference sequence). Trimming removed 2 bases at V and 10 bases at J, with 32 bases between. This CDR3 reads CASSLPRPRVLSTHRKELFF. The CDR3 DNA reads TGTGCCAGCAGCTTACCGAGACCCAGGGTCTTATCAACGCACCGGAAGGAGCTGTTTTTT.